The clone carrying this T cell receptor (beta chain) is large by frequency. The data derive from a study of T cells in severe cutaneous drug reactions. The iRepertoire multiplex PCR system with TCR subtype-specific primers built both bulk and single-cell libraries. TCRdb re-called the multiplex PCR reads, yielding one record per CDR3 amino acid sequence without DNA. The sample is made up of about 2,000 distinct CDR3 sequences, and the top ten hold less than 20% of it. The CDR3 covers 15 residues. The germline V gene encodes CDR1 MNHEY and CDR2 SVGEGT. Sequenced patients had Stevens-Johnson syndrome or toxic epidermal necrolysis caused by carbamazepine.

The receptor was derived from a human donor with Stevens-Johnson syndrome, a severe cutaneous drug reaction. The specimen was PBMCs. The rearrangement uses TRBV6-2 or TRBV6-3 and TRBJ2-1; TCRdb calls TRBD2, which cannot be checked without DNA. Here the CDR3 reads CASRILGLAVNEQFF.